This TCR beta chain is drawn from a study of identical twins. This clonotype was detected a few times. V was clipped by 2 bases and J by 6 bases; unmatched bases: 7. Germline lookup yields CDR1 MNHEY and CDR2 SVGEGT. This CDR3 has 15 residues. From the 5' RACE reads, TCRdb called clonotypes with MiXCR, one entry per CDR3 protein. The repertoire holds some 440,000 distinct CDR3 sequences, with 20% to 30% as singletons. These same data were also listed under a study on T cells expressing NK-cell markers. That source notes: Of eight sequenced donors, seven were HCMV-seropositive and one HCMV-seronegative. Among the experiments, several used an anti-gamma-delta TCR antibody to restrict sorting to alpha-beta TCR T cells. Whether the expanded NKG2C+ T cell clones recognized HCMV remained unclear.

The sample taken for sequencing was CD4+ T cells sorted from blood. This clonotype was sampled from a young woman in good health. This chain uses TRBV6-2 or TRBV6-3 with TRBJ2-7; TRBD2 agrees at 10 bases. The CDR3 loop is CASSYPAAGGGEQYF. The CDR3 DNA follows: TGTGCCAGCAGTTACCCAGCAGCGGGAGGGGGCGAGCAGTACTTC.